The rows below give T cell receptor beta chains drawn from one sample of a study of identical twins. TCRdb redid the calling of the 5' RACE reads with MiXCR, one entry per CDR3 protein. Here the sample spans approximately 240,000 distinct CDR3 sequences, around 15% being singletons. The source material was memory (CD45RO+) T cells sorted from blood. The receptor source for this set is a woman aged 18-29 years in good health. CDR3s include the opening cysteine and the closing phenylalanine or tryptophan. Each record gives: V gene, clone size, J gene, D gene, CDR3 protein, CDR3 DNA. A D gene is named only where the DNA matches it firmly. Expanded clones get a size class; other rows say once, few or many, or leave the size out.

v_gene: TRBV10-3
abundance: few
j_gene: TRBJ2-1
d_gene: TRBD1
CDR3aa: CAIAGQGNNEQFF
CDR3nt: TGTGCCATCGCGGGACAGGGCAACAATGAGCAGTTCTTC

v_gene: TRBV12-3/TRBV12-4
abundance: few
j_gene: TRBJ2-7
d_gene: TRBD1
CDR3aa: CASRTRDRRDEQYF
CDR3nt: TGTGCCAGCAGAACCAGGGACAGACGCGACGAGCAGTACTTC

v_gene: TRBV9
abundance: NA
j_gene: TRBJ2-1
d_gene: NA
CDR3aa: CASSVDEPDNEQLF
CDR3nt: TGTGCCAGCAGCGTAGATGAGCCAGACAATGAGCAGCTCTTC

v_gene: TRBV20-1
abundance: NA
j_gene: TRBJ1-2
d_gene: NA
CDR3aa: CSVQRADGYTF
CDR3nt: TGCAGTGTCCAGAGGGCAGATGGCTACACCTTC

v_gene: TRBV10-3
abundance: NA
j_gene: TRBJ2-5
d_gene: TRBD2
CDR3aa: CAISPTSGQETQYF
CDR3nt: TGTGCCATCAGTCCCACTAGCGGCCAGGAGACCCAGTACTTC

v_gene: TRBV7-2
abundance: NA
j_gene: TRBJ2-7
d_gene: NA
CDR3aa: CASSLEGGIGTEQYF
CDR3nt: TGTGCCAGCAGCTTAGAAGGCGGGATAGGGACCGAGCAGTACTTC

v_gene: TRBV30
abundance: NA
j_gene: TRBJ2-1
d_gene: NA
CDR3aa: CAWRRVYNEQFF
CDR3nt: TGTGCCTGGAGGCGGGTATACAATGAGCAGTTCTTC

v_gene: TRBV14
abundance: many
j_gene: TRBJ2-7
d_gene: NA
CDR3aa: CASSQDTKQYF
CDR3nt: TGTGCCAGCAGCCAAGACACAAAGCAGTACTTC

v_gene: TRBV6-2/TRBV6-3
abundance: few
j_gene: TRBJ1-5
d_gene: NA
CDR3aa: CASSYGRLSGQPQHF
CDR3nt: TGTGCCAGCAGTTACGGTCGGCTTTCCGGGCAGCCCCAGCATTTT

v_gene: TRBV20-1
abundance: NA
j_gene: TRBJ1-1
d_gene: NA
CDR3aa: CSAPVSGDTEAFF
CDR3nt: TGCAGTGCTCCTGTATCGGGGGACACTGAAGCTTTCTTT

v_gene: TRBV19
abundance: few
j_gene: TRBJ1-2
d_gene: NA
CDR3aa: CASSITRYGYTF
CDR3nt: TGTGCCAGTAGTATAACAAGATATGGCTACACCTTC

v_gene: TRBV2
abundance: few
j_gene: TRBJ2-3
d_gene: TRBD2
CDR3aa: CASRRETDTQYF
CDR3nt: TGTGCCAGCAGGCGGGAGACAGATACGCAGTATTTT

v_gene: TRBV7-3
abundance: NA
j_gene: TRBJ2-3
d_gene: TRBD2
CDR3aa: CASSLSGGSADTQYF
CDR3nt: TGTGCCAGCAGCTTAAGCGGGGGATCAGCAGATACGCAGTATTTT

v_gene: TRBV20-1
abundance: NA
j_gene: TRBJ2-7
d_gene: NA
CDR3aa: CSAGRAYEQYF
CDR3nt: TGCAGTGCAGGACGGGCCTACGAGCAGTACTTC

v_gene: TRBV7-2
abundance: many
j_gene: TRBJ2-3
d_gene: NA
CDR3aa: CASSFGGDRGDTQYF
CDR3nt: TGTGCCAGCAGCTTTGGCGGTGATCGAGGAGATACGCAGTATTTT

v_gene: TRBV3-1
abundance: many
j_gene: TRBJ2-1
d_gene: NA
CDR3aa: CASSRVVHEQFF
CDR3nt: TGTGCCAGCAGCCGGGTAGTTCATGAGCAGTTCTTC

v_gene: TRBV9
abundance: few
j_gene: TRBJ2-3
d_gene: NA
CDR3aa: CASSPRGSADTQYF
CDR3nt: TGTGCCAGCAGCCCCCGGGGAAGTGCAGATACGCAGTATTTT

v_gene: TRBV19
abundance: few
j_gene: TRBJ1-1
d_gene: NA
CDR3aa: CASGFQALNTEAFF
CDR3nt: TGTGCCAGTGGCTTTCAGGCCTTGAACACTGAAGCTTTCTTT

v_gene: TRBV5-1
abundance: few
j_gene: TRBJ2-7
d_gene: NA
CDR3aa: CASSFTPQGYEQYF
CDR3nt: TGCGCCAGCAGCTTTACCCCTCAGGGTTACGAGCAGTACTTC

v_gene: TRBV5-1
abundance: NA
j_gene: TRBJ2-5
d_gene: NA
CDR3aa: CASSFGRLQETQYF
CDR3nt: TGCGCCAGCAGTTTCGGACGGCTACAAGAGACCCAGTACTTC

v_gene: TRBV4-3
abundance: NA
j_gene: TRBJ2-1
d_gene: TRBD2
CDR3aa: CASSQRGRQQFF
CDR3nt: TGCGCCAGCAGCCAACGCGGGAGACAGCAGTTCTTC

v_gene: TRBV29-1
abundance: many
j_gene: TRBJ2-2
d_gene: TRBD2
CDR3aa: CSVASGRGGELFF
CDR3nt: TGCAGCGTGGCTAGCGGGAGAGGCGGGGAGCTGTTTTTT

v_gene: TRBV7-9
abundance: few
j_gene: TRBJ2-2
d_gene: NA
CDR3aa: CASIRSSGAGELFF
CDR3nt: TGTGCCAGCATCCGAAGCTCGGGGGCCGGGGAGCTGTTTTTT

v_gene: TRBV20-1
abundance: NA
j_gene: TRBJ2-5
d_gene: NA
CDR3aa: CSASRSGQETQYF
CDR3nt: TGCAGTGCTTCTCGCTCGGGCCAAGAGACCCAGTACTTC

v_gene: TRBV5-1
abundance: few
j_gene: TRBJ1-4
d_gene: NA
CDR3aa: CASSASGGTNEKLFF
CDR3nt: TGCGCCAGCAGCGCCTCCGGGGGGACTAATGAAAAACTGTTTTTT

v_gene: TRBV5-1
abundance: NA
j_gene: TRBJ2-1
d_gene: TRBD1
CDR3aa: CASSSQGPHSYNEQFF
CDR3nt: TGCGCCAGCAGCTCACAGGGGCCCCATTCCTACAATGAGCAGTTCTTC

v_gene: TRBV4-3
abundance: NA
j_gene: TRBJ2-7
d_gene: NA
CDR3aa: CASSQGNPGDEQYF
CDR3nt: TGCGCCAGCAGCCAAGGAAATCCGGGGGACGAGCAGTACTTC

v_gene: TRBV3-1
abundance: NA
j_gene: TRBJ2-5
d_gene: NA
CDR3aa: CASSQRAETQYF
CDR3nt: TGTGCCAGCAGCCAGAGGGCAGAGACCCAGTACTTC

v_gene: TRBV20-1
abundance: few
j_gene: TRBJ1-5
d_gene: NA
CDR3aa: CSASPPVSPQHF
CDR3nt: TGCAGTGCTAGTCCCCCGGTGTCACCCCAGCATTTT

v_gene: TRBV7-2
abundance: few
j_gene: TRBJ2-1
d_gene: TRBD2
CDR3aa: CASSLAGTRAYNEQFF
CDR3nt: TGTGCCAGCAGCTTAGCCGGGACTAGAGCTTACAATGAGCAGTTCTTC

v_gene: TRBV4-2
abundance: many
j_gene: TRBJ2-5
d_gene: TRBD1
CDR3aa: CASSQDNRGGETQYF
CDR3nt: TGTGCCAGCAGCCAAGACAACAGGGGTGGAGAGACCCAGTACTTC

v_gene: TRBV11-2
abundance: few
j_gene: TRBJ1-4
d_gene: NA
CDR3aa: CASSPRSNEKLFF
CDR3nt: TGTGCCAGCAGCCCCAGATCTAATGAAAAACTGTTTTTT

v_gene: TRBV3-1
abundance: many
j_gene: TRBJ2-5
d_gene: NA
CDR3aa: CAAGRQSSETQYF
CDR3nt: TGTGCCGCTGGCCGTCAGTCATCCGAGACCCAGTACTTC